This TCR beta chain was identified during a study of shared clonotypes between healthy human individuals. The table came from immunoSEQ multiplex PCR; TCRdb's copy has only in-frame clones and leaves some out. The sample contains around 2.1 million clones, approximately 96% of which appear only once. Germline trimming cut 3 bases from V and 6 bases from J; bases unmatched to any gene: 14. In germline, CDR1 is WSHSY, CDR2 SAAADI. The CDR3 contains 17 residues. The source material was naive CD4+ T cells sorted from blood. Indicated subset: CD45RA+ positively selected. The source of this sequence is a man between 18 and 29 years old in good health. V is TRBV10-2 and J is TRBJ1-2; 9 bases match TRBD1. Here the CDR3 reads CASSETALSGTGNGYTF. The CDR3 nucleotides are TGCGCCAGCAGTGAAACCGCTCTTTCCGGGACAGGGAATGGCTACACCTTC.